The present T cell receptor (beta chain) was sequenced within a study of T cell responses to AZD1222 COVID-19 vaccine. Across the whole study: Researchers grouped second doses given at about 4 or about 12 weeks into one pool.

TCRdb's table, derived via immunoSEQ multiplex PCR, lists solely in-frame clones and lacks some. This sample carries roughly 120,000 clones, 88% of them seen once, and the ten largest clones take 4% to 6%. V was clipped by 0 bases and J by 5 bases; unmatched bases: 5. CDR1 is LGHNA and CDR2 is YNFKEQ in the germline V gene. The CDR3 is made up of 16 amino acids. In regard to this clone: The antigen is not known.

Findings and limits, study-wide: Dominant CD4 TCR responses targeted spike regions 160-218 and 743-854. Clonal diversity may have been underestimated, and the donors were mostly white British, with more females than males.

This specimen was peripheral blood, taken on day 0 of AZD1222 vaccination. The J gene is TRBJ2-3, the V gene TRBV4-2, with 10 nucleotides matching TRBD2. This clonotype originated in an adult in good health. The CDR3 DNA follows: TGTGCCAGCAGCCAAGAACAGCGGGGGGGCCTAGATACGCAGTATTTT. Protein sequence: CASSQEQRGGLDTQYF.